The 23 T cell receptor beta chains given below trace back to one sample, sequenced in a study of long-term antiretroviral therapy in people with HIV. Researchers ran immunoSEQ v3.0 at survey level. The method was immunoSEQ multiplex PCR; TCRdb's version includes in-frame clones alone and lacks a portion of them. The sample includes around 27,000 clones, about 85% of them seen just once. Sequenced here: unsorted PBMCs, sampled 3 years after starting antiretroviral therapy. The receptors were sampled from a man aged 40-50 years with HIV.

This clone has only one observation. This chain joins TRBV29-1 and TRBJ2-2; D gene unclear. The CDR3 has 12 residues. Germline V CDR1 and CDR2: SQVTM, ANQGSEA. The germline V and J ends were trimmed by 2 bases and 7 bases, with 8 bases remaining between them. CDR3 nucleotide sequence: TGCAGCGTTGAAAGGGTGGGCGGGGAGCTGTTTTTT. Protein sequence: CSVERVGGELFF.

CDR3 DNA: TGTGCCAGCAGACCCACAGGGGGCTCAATCTACGAGCAGTACTTC. Its protein product is CASRPTGGSIYEQYF. The chain combines TRBV6-5 with TRBJ2-7; 9 nucleotides agree with TRBD1. The CDR3 is made up of 15 amino acids. Germline assignment: CDR1 MNHEY and CDR2 SVGAGI. The trim removed 6 bases at V and 3 bases at J, leaving 9 bases unmatched.

V is TRBV15 and J is TRBJ2-4; tentatively, D is TRBD2 (6 bases). Between the trimmed V and J ends, which lost 0 bases and 0 bases, there was a span of 12 bases. The CDR3 spans 17 residues. The V gene's germline CDR1 is LNHNV and CDR2 YYDKDF (reference sequence). The CDR3 is CATSRDSGGEAKNIQYF. In DNA form, the CDR3 reads TGTGCCACCAGCAGAGATTCGGGCGGGGAAGCCAAAAACATTCAGTACTTC.

The gene calls are TRBV5-1 and TRBJ1-2; 10 positions agree with TRBD1. The CDR3 is made up of 14 amino acids. CDR1 SGHRS and CDR2 YFSETQ come from the germline V gene. J was trimmed by 7 bases and V by 4 bases; bases with no gene match: 7. CDR3 residues: CASSPGQGVGGYTF. As DNA, the CDR3 is TGCGCCAGCAGCCCCGGACAGGGGGTTGGTGGCTACACCTTC.

The chain's CDR3 is CASMMREWNTGELFF. The CDR3 coding sequence is TGTGCCAGCATGATGAGAGAGTGGAACACCGGGGAGCTGTTTTTT. This rearrangement joins TRBV6-1 to TRBJ2-2; D remains unclear. The germline V gene has CDR1 MNHNS and CDR2 SASEGT. V dropped 7 bases and J dropped 1 base, with 13 bases sitting between them. The CDR3 covers 15 residues.

The chain is built from TRBV27 and TRBJ1-5; no reliable D call. The germline CDR1 and CDR2 sequences are MNHEY and SMNVEV (reference sequence). Trimming removed 0 bases from V and 6 bases from J, with 6 bases in between. CDR3 size: 13 residues. The CDR3 loop reads CASSLSFSQPQHF. The CDR3 DNA is TGTGCCAGCAGTTTATCGTTCTCTCAGCCCCAGCATTTT.

The chain is built from TRBV5-1 and TRBJ2-7; 8 nucleotides line up with TRBD1. Germline assignment: CDR1 SGHRS and CDR2 YFSETQ. With V trimmed by 4 bases and J by 3 bases, 12 bases remained unmatched. The CDR3 consists of 16 residues. The DNA for the CDR3 is TGCGCCAGCAGCCCGCTAGGACAGGGTATCGGCTACGAGCAGTACTTC. Encoded protein: CASSPLGQGIGYEQYF.

The chain uses TRBV6-1 and TRBJ2-2; TRBD1 might be the D (5 bases). Trimming cost V 3 bases and J 17 bases, with 16 bases left between them. This CDR3 is built from 12 residues. CDR1 is MNHNS and CDR2 is SASEGT in the germline V gene. DNA of the CDR3: TGTGCCAGCAGTGACAGGGCGTGGACCCTATTTTTT. Its translation: CASSDRAWTLFF.

This chain connects TRBV18 to TRBJ2-7, with D unclear. V was pared by 4 bases and J by 6 bases, with 13 bases between. Germline V gene sequence: CDR1 KGHSH, CDR2 LQKENI. CDR3 length: 13 amino acids. The CDR3 spells CASSLHEASEQYF. The CDR3 DNA reads as TGTGCCAGCTCACTACATGAGGCATCCGAGCAGTACTTC.

This clone was observed once. The chain employs TRBV29-1 and TRBJ2-7, with D possibly being TRBD1 or TRBD2 (5 bases each). The CDR3 has 13 amino acids. Trimming pared 6 bases from V and 7 bases from J, leaving 19 bases between. The germline V gene encodes CDR1 SQVTM and CDR2 ANQGSEA. The CDR3 sequence is CSVERQGRGEQYF. CDR3 nucleotides: TGCAGCGTCGAGCGTCAGGGTCGAGGGGAGCAGTACTTC.

This clone was picked up one time. This CDR3 reads CASSQGTGGSYEQYF. The CDR3 region has the DNA TGCGCCAGCAGCCAAGGGACAGGGGGCTCCTACGAGCAGTACTTC. V and J are TRBV4-1 and TRBJ2-7; 10 nucleotides line up with TRBD1. Germline loops: CDR1 MGHRA, CDR2 YSYEKL. J lost 0 bases, V lost 1 base, and 0 bases had no gene match. This CDR3 is 15 amino acids long.

V and J are TRBV14 and TRBJ2-1, with TRBD1 as a possible D gene (6 bases). Trimming shortened V by 0 bases and J by 4 bases, and 10 bases separated the two germline ends. Germline values: CDR1 SGHDN, CDR2 FVKESK. The CDR3 contains 15 residues. Here the CDR3 DNA reads TGTGCCAGCAGCCAAGAACGGACAGAGTACAATGAGCAGTTCTTC. This sequence encodes CASSQERTEYNEQFF.

This clone was recorded a few times. The chain is built from TRBV5-5 and TRBJ2-4; maybe TRBD1 (7 bases). The CDR3 runs 14 residues. Per germline, CDR1 SGHKS and CDR2 YYEKEE (reference sequence). Trimming left V 0 bases short and J 5 bases short, with 9 bases between. The CDR3 DNA is TGTGCCAGCAGCTTGGGCGGGACAGAAAACATTCAGTACTTC. As protein: CASSLGGTENIQYF.

The chain recombines TRBV5-1 with TRBJ2-3, with D tentatively TRBD1 (7 bases). Germline CDR1 is SGHRS and CDR2 is YFSETQ. CDR3 length: 15 residues. The V end lost 2 bases, the J end lost 4 bases, and 14 bases lay between the germline ends. The CDR3 spells CASSFARGAADTQYF. CDR3 DNA: TGCGCCAGCAGCTTCGCCAGGGGGGCTGCAGATACGCAGTATTTT.

This chain links TRBV30 with TRBJ1-2; D call uncertain. The germline V gene has CDR1 GTSNPN and CDR2 SVGIG (reference sequence). This CDR3 spans 13 amino acids. V lost 2 bases and J 7 bases, leaving 14 bases between the germline ends. The CDR3 is CAWSSEGFGGYTF. CDR3 DNA: TGTGCCTGGAGTTCGGAGGGCTTCGGTGGCTACACCTTC.

The genes are TRBV10-3 and TRBJ2-2, with 8 positions matching TRBD1. The CDR3 has 15 residues. V was clipped by 2 bases and J by 6 bases; unmatched bases: 5. Looked up from germline, CDR1 is ENHRY and CDR2 is SYGVKD. CDR3 loop: CAISEQGAPAGELFF. The DNA of the CDR3 is TGTGCCATCAGTGAGCAGGGGGCGCCGGCCGGGGAGCTGTTTTTT.

This clone was recorded once. V gene TRBV27 combines with J gene TRBJ2-3; 10 bases match TRBD2. The CDR3 loop spans 16 amino acids. The trim removed 5 bases at V and 5 bases at J, leaving 10 bases unmatched. Germline lookup yields CDR1 MNHEY and CDR2 SMNVEV (reference sequence). The CDR3 nucleotides read TGTGCCAGCAGTCCCCTAGCGGGAGCGGGCGGAGATACGCAGTATTTT. Amino acids: CASSPLAGAGGDTQYF.

The genes are TRBV6-6 and TRBJ2-7, with TRBD2 identical over 11 bases. Germline CDR1 MNHNY, CDR2 SVGAGI (reference sequence). J lost 6 bases, V lost 0 bases, and 1 base had no gene match. The CDR3 sequence is 14 residues long. CDR3 DNA: TGTGCCAGCAGTTACTCCGGGACTAGCGGCGAGCAGTACTTC. It codes for CASSYSGTSGEQYF.

This clone has just one count. The chain uses TRBV10-2 and TRBJ2-7, with 9 bases that match TRBD1. The germline V gene has CDR1 WSHSY and CDR2 SAAADI. This CDR3 region has 14 residues. Losses at the gene ends were 6 bases for V and 7 bases for J; bases not matched to a gene: 10. This chain's CDR3 is CASSGQGYTMEQYF. The CDR3, as DNA: TGCGCCAGCAGCGGACAGGGGTATACGATGGAGCAGTACTTC.

The chain recombines TRBV7-6 with TRBJ2-4; D is perhaps TRBD1 or TRBD2 (5 bases each). Germline V CDR1 and CDR2: SGHVS, FNYEAQ. Trimming removed 5 bases at V and 9 bases at J, with 14 bases between. This CDR3 comprises 13 residues. The CDR3 is CASSPSGRGIQYF. CDR3 coding DNA: TGTGCCAGCAGCCCCTCGGGACGAGGCATTCAGTACTTC.

In DNA, the CDR3 is TGTGCCAGCAGCCCCAGGACAGAACAACAAGAGACCCAGTACTTC. It encodes CASSPRTEQQETQYF. The V gene is TRBV7-9, the J gene TRBJ2-5; D might be TRBD1 (6 bases). The V gene's germline CDR1 is SEHNR and CDR2 FQNEAQ (reference sequence). This CDR3 spans 15 amino acids. Trimming removed 5 bases from V and 2 bases from J, with 15 bases in between.

The rearrangement joins TRBV6-6 to TRBJ2-7; 8 bases are shared with TRBD1. CDR1 is MNHNY and CDR2 is SVGAGI in the germline V gene (reference sequence). The trim removed 5 bases at V and 4 bases at J, leaving 10 bases unmatched. This CDR3 has 15 amino acids. The CDR3 protein is CASSLPTGAMYEQYF. The CDR3 DNA reads TGTGCCAGCAGTCTCCCGACAGGGGCGATGTACGAGCAGTACTTC.

This clone was counted once. The chain links TRBV6-5 to TRBJ1-1, with D unresolved. Germline CDR1 is MNHEY and CDR2 is SVGAGI. This CDR3 comprises 13 residues. V was clipped by 4 bases and J by 3 bases, with 9 bases between them. The CDR3 DNA follows: TGTGCCAGCAGTTGGACGAAGGACACTGAAGCTTTCTTT. It translates to CASSWTKDTEAFF.